What follows are 12 T cell receptor beta chains derived from one specimen sequenced in a study of shared clonotypes between healthy human individuals. The assay was immunoSEQ multiplex PCR, and TCRdb's table has in-frame clones only and misses some. Among about 1 million clones, around 74% were seen once, and the ten largest hold about 1.4%. Sequences were obtained from memory CD4+ T cells sorted from blood. Subset of the sample: CD45RA-negative fraction. The receptor set was obtained from a young man in good health.

The J gene is TRBJ1-2, the V gene TRBV7-2; D possibly corresponds to TRBD1 (5 bases). The germline gives CDR1 SGHTA, CDR2 FQGNSA. The CDR3 length is 14 residues. V was cut by 5 bases and J by 6 bases, with 16 bases left in between. The CDR3 sequence: CASSTQAWGDGYTF. The CDR3 coding sequence is TGTGCCAGCAGCACCCAAGCCTGGGGGGATGGCTACACCTTC.

This clone occurred a few times. The chain recombines TRBV5-4 with TRBJ2-6, with 7 nucleotides matching TRBD1. This CDR3 has 16 amino acids. V gave up 6 bases and J gave up 0 bases; unmatched junction bases: 6. Germline V gives CDR1 SGHNT, CDR2 YYREEE (reference sequence). As DNA, the CDR3 is TGTGCCAGCACCACAGGGGCACTCTCTGGGGCCAACGTCCTGACTTTC. Translating gives CASTTGALSGANVLTF.

This clone appeared a single time. This sequence joins TRBV2 and TRBJ2-5; 12 bases fit TRBD2. Trimming took 6 bases from V and 6 from J; bases not matched to a gene: 8. The CDR3 length is 15 residues. CDR1 and CDR2 (germline): SNHLY, FYNNEI. The CDR3 spells CASSETSGGYKTQYF. The CDR3 coding sequence is TGTGCCAGCAGCGAGACTAGCGGGGGCTATAAGACCCAGTACTTC.

This chain connects TRBV5-1 to TRBJ2-3; 14 nucleotides agree with TRBD2. Germline assignment: CDR1 SGHRS and CDR2 YFSETQ. The ends lost 4 bases at V and 2 bases at J; junction bases unmatched: 9. CDR3 length equals 18 residues. CDR3 sequence reads: CASSPGLTSGGATDTQYF. CDR3 sequence (DNA): TGCGCCAGCAGCCCGGGGCTGACTAGCGGGGGGGCCACAGATACGCAGTATTTT.

The gene calls are TRBV7-2 and TRBJ2-2, with D uncertain. The germline CDR1 and CDR2 sequences are SGHTA and FQGNSA. Between the trimmed V and J ends, which lost 5 bases and 1 base, there was a span of 11 bases. This CDR3 contains 15 residues. CDR3 DNA: TGTGCCAGCAGCCCAGGCCGGCTGAACACCGGGGAGCTGTTTTTT. Its protein product is CASSPGRLNTGELFF.

This clone occurred a few times. This chain links TRBV2 with TRBJ2-5; D is tentatively TRBD1 or TRBD2 (5 bases each). The CDR3 totals 14 residues. V dropped 4 bases and J dropped 2 bases, with 11 bases sitting between them. Germline V gene sequence: CDR1 SNHLY, CDR2 FYNNEI. The chain's CDR3 is CASSAAGRQETQYF. CDR3 in DNA: TGTGCCAGCAGTGCGGCAGGGAGACAAGAGACCCAGTACTTC. The full variable domain, its missing parts supplied by reference TRBV2 and TRBJ2-5, is EPEVTQTPSHQVTQMGQEVILRCVPISNHLYFYWYRQILGQKVEFLVSFYNNEISEKSEIFDDQFSVERPDGSNFTLKIRSTKLEDSAMYFCASSAAGRQETQYFGPGTRLLVL.

The rearrangement joins TRBV5-1 to TRBJ2-1, with D perhaps assigned TRBD1 or TRBD2 (5 bases each). The ends were cut back, 0 bases at V and 6 bases at J, with 16 bases in the middle. The CDR3 extends over 16 amino acids. Germline V gives CDR1 SGHRS, CDR2 YFSETQ. The CDR3 spells CASSLAPGTAFNEQFF. The CDR3 DNA follows: TGCGCCAGCAGCTTGGCTCCAGGGACGGCCTTCAATGAGCAGTTCTTC.

The V and J genes are TRBV11-2 and TRBJ2-1; D might be TRBD2 (6 bases). Trimming took off 1 base at V and 0 bases at J, with 10 bases between the two ends. This CDR3 region has 16 residues. Per germline, CDR1 SGHAT and CDR2 FQNNGV. The chain's CDR3 is CASSLGTSLSYNEQFF. The CDR3 coding sequence is TGTGCCAGCAGCTTAGGAACTAGCCTCTCCTACAATGAGCAGTTCTTC.

The chain is built from TRBV29-1 and TRBJ1-1, with D tentatively TRBD1 (5 bases). Germline CDR1 SQVTM, CDR2 ANQGSEA. The CDR3 has 13 amino acids. Trimming stripped 6 bases from V and 1 base from J, with 12 bases between. CDR3 nucleotides: TGCAGCGTAGCTAGGGGTGCGAACACTGAAGCTTTCTTT. This encodes CSVARGANTEAFF.

This clone was found many times. CDR3: CASSAGSGSSSYNEQFF. The CDR3 nucleotides read TGTGCCAGCAGTGCAGGATCTGGTTCGAGCTCCTACAATGAGCAGTTCTTC. V gene TRBV6-1 combines with J gene TRBJ2-1, with unresolved D. The CDR3 runs to 17 residues. The germline gives CDR1 MNHNS, CDR2 SASEGT. V lost 4 bases and J lost 0, with 16 bases in between.

The chain links TRBV4-3 to TRBJ2-3; 8 nucleotides line up with TRBD1. V shed 3 bases and J 1 base; nucleotides not matched to a gene: 6. The CDR3 covers 16 residues. Germline V gives CDR1 LGHNA, CDR2 YSLEER. The DNA for the CDR3 is TGCGCCAGCAGCCAGGCGACAGGGGCCGGCACAGATACGCAGTATTTT. Protein product: CASSQATGAGTDTQYF.

This rearrangement joins TRBV9 to TRBJ2-7; D possibly corresponds to TRBD1 (6 bases). The germline V gene has CDR1 SGDLS and CDR2 YYNGEE. This CDR3 is 14 amino acids long. V was cut by 0 bases and J by 5 bases, with 12 bases left in between. CDR3 protein: CASSVGQGWDEQYF. CDR3 DNA sequence: TGTGCCAGCAGCGTAGGGCAGGGGTGGGACGAGCAGTACTTC. Based on the CDR3 plus reference TRBV9 and TRBJ2-7, the full variable domain is DSGVTQTPKHLITATGQRVTLRCSPRSGDLSVYWYQQSLDQGLQFLIQYYNGEERAKGNILERFSAQQFPDLHSELNLSSLELGDSALYFCASSVGQGWDEQYFGPGTRLTVT.